The clone carrying this TCR beta chain turned up a few times. This entry comes from a study of shared clonotypes between healthy human individuals. Trimming stripped 1 base from V and 1 base from J, with 13 bases between. This CDR3 is built from 17 residues. The germline gives CDR1 SNHLY, CDR2 FYNNEI. TCRdb's copy holds only in-frame clones and misses some; the assay was immunoSEQ multiplex PCR. The sample shows about 450,000 clones, 79% of them seen only once. Sequencing was carried out using PBMCs. The gene calls are TRBV2 and TRBJ2-2; D may be TRBD1 or TRBD2 (5 bases each). The source is a middle-aged woman in good health. Some clones in this sample may be carry-over from other donors' samples. CDR3 DNA: TGTGCCAGCAGTGAAGTAGATGCAGGGAGGAACACCGGGGAGCTGTTTTTT. Amino acids: CASSEVDAGRNTGELFF.